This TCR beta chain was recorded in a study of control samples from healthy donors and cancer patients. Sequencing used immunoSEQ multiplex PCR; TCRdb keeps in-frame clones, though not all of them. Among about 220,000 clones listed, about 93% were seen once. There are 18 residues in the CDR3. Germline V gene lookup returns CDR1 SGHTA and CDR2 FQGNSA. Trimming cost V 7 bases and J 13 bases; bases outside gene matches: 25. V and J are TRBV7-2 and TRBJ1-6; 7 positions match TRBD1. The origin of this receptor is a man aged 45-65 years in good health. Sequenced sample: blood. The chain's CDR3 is CASTPALVLGDSYQPLHF. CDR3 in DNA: TGTGCCAGCACCCCAGCACTAGTTTTAGGGGACAGCTATCAGCCCCTCCACTTT.